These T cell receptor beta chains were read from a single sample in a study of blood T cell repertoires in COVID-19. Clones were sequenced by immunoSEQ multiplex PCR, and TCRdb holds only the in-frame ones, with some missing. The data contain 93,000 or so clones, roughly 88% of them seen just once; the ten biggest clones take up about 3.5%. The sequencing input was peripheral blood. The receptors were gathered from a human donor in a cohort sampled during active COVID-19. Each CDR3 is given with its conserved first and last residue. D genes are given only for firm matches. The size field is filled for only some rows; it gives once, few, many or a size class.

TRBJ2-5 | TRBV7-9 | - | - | TGTGCCAGCAGACCTCCTTCCGGCAGGGGGAGGAAAGAGACCCAGTACTTC | CASRPPSGRGRKETQYF
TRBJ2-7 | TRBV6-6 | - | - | TGTGCCAGCATAGCCGGGGACTTACCCTACGAGCAGTACTTC | CASIAGDLPYEQYF
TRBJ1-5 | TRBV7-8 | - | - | TGTGCCAGCAGCACTTCCTCAGGTTCCGGAGGGCAGCCCCAGCATTTT | CASSTSSGSGGQPQHF
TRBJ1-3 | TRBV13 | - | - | TGTGCCAGCATTTCCGGGACTGGAAACACCATATATTTT | CASISGTGNTIYF
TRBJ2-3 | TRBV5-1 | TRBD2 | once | TGCGCCAGCAGCCATGGACTAGCGGGAGGTGCCGCGAGGGATACGCAGTATTTT | CASSHGLAGGAARDTQYF
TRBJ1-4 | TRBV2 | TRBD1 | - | TGTGCCAGCAGTGTGACAGGGGGAGCCCCTAATGAAAAACTGTTTTTT | CASSVTGGAPNEKLFF
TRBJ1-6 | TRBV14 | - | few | TGTGCCAGCAGCCGGGACACCAATTCACCCCTCCACTTT | CASSRDTNSPLHF
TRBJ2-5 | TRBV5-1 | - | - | TGCGCCAGCCAAACAGGGGGGGTCCAAGAGACCCAGTACTTC | CASQTGGVQETQYF
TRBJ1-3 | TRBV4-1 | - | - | TGCGCCAGCAGCCAAGATAGGGGAGGACGAAACACCATATATTTT | CASSQDRGGRNTIYF
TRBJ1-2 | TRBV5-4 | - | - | TGTGCCAGCAGCACGGGTGACTTCTATGGCTACACCTTC | CASSTGDFYGYTF